Each of the 25 T cell receptor beta chains below was sequenced from the same sample in a study of T-cell reconstitution after alpha-beta-depleted transplantation in children. Unique molecular identifiers featured in how the TCRbeta library was prepared. TCRdb reanalysed the PCR reads using MiXCR and keeps one entry per CDR3 protein. Of a few hundred thousand distinct CDR3 sequences listed, about a tenth were seen once; the top ten hold 5% to 7%. This material consisted of PBMCs from the stem cell graft donor, taken from the stem cell graft. The receptors were gathered from a human donor who donated a stem cell graft to a child with acute lymphoblastic leukemia.

Ten or more counts support this clonotype. The chain has TRBV7-2 and TRBJ1-5, with a tentative D call TRBD1 (6 bases). This CDR3 spans 15 amino acids. In germline, CDR1 is SGHTA, CDR2 FQGNSA. V gave up 5 bases and J gave up 3 bases, with 14 bases separating them. The CDR3 sequence is CASSQGQTFNQPQHF. The CDR3 DNA sequence: TGTGCCAGCAGCCAAGGACAGACTTTCAATCAGCCCCAGCATTTT.

This clonotype was counted ten times or more. The chain carries TRBV15 and TRBJ2-2, with a weak D call TRBD1 (6 bases). CDR3 length: 16 residues. Trimming left V 2 bases short and J 3 bases short, with 13 bases between. Germline loops: CDR1 LNHNV, CDR2 YYDKDF (reference sequence). The chain's CDR3 is CATSRIGQLDTGELFF. DNA of the CDR3: TGTGCCACCAGCAGAATAGGACAGTTAGACACCGGGGAGCTGTTTTTT.

In its sample, this clonotype was seen many times. This rearrangement joins TRBV7-8 to TRBJ1-2, with D unclear. V shed 4 bases and J shed 5 bases, with 14 bases lying between them. CDR1 SGHVS and CDR2 FQNEAQ come from the germline V gene. The CDR3 has 14 amino acids. CDR3 bases: TGTGCCAGCAGCTCGGATATAGGGTTTTATGGCTACACCTTC. Translated, it gives CASSSDIGFYGYTF.

J is TRBJ2-1 and V is TRBV5-1; 10 positions match TRBD1. The CDR3 length is 15 residues. Germline V gene data show CDR1 as SGHRS and CDR2 as YFSETQ. The ends lost 4 bases at V and 7 bases at J; junction bases unmatched: 8. In DNA form, the CDR3 reads TGCGCCAGCAGCGCAGGGACAGGGGTTGCAAATGAGCAGTTCTTC. This sequence encodes CASSAGTGVANEQFF.

This clonotype was seen at least ten times. This chain uses TRBV7-9 with TRBJ2-2, with 8 bases identical to TRBD1. This CDR3 comprises 16 residues. The J segment lost 6 bases and the V segment lost 3 bases, leaving 9 bases of the junction unmatched. The V gene's germline CDR1 is SEHNR and CDR2 FQNEAQ (reference sequence). CDR3 residues: CASSFNSAGGPGELFF. Here the CDR3 DNA reads TGTGCCAGCAGCTTCAATTCGGCAGGGGGCCCCGGGGAGCTGTTTTTT.

This clonotype was detected ten times or more. The J gene is TRBJ2-3, the V gene TRBV7-2; 10 bases align to TRBD2. The junction had 9 bases not matched to a gene; V was cut back by 5 bases and J by 7 bases. The CDR3 is 15 amino acids. Germline V gene sequence: CDR1 SGHTA, CDR2 FQGNSA. CDR3 coding DNA: TGTGCCAGCAGCCCGAGGTGGACTAGCGGACATACGCAGTATTTT. It encodes CASSPRWTSGHTQYF.

This clonotype was seen only a few times. This chain links TRBV2 with TRBJ2-2, with D perhaps TRBD2 (5 bases). V was shortened by 4 bases and J by 4 bases, with 10 bases between the two germline ends. The CDR3 has 14 amino acids. Germline-derived CDR1 and CDR2 are SNHLY and FYNNEI. Written as DNA, the CDR3 is TGTGCCAGCAGTGTCGAGGGATCCACCGGGGAGCTGTTTTTT. It is translated as CASSVEGSTGELFF.

This clonotype turned up a few times. The genes are TRBV29-1 and TRBJ2-7; TRBD2 agrees at 7 bases. Germline assignment: CDR1 SQVTM and CDR2 ANQGSEA. J lost 5 bases, V lost 0 bases, and 10 bases had no gene match. The CDR3 is 15 amino acids. CDR3 protein: CSVEDRRGGAHEQYF. CDR3 bases: TGCAGCGTTGAAGATCGTAGGGGAGGGGCCCACGAGCAGTACTTC.

The table lists this clonotype with many counts. This CDR3 reads CSASPAGPLEQYF. CDR3 in DNA: TGCAGTGCTAGCCCAGCGGGGCCCCTGGAGCAGTACTTC. The rearrangement uses TRBV20-1 and TRBJ2-7; 7 bases fit TRBD2. Germline values: CDR1 DFQATT, CDR2 SNEGSKA (reference sequence). The CDR3 has 13 amino acids. The junction had 9 bases not matched to a gene; V was cut back by 3 bases and J by 7 bases.

A few counts support this clonotype. The chain couples TRBV15 to TRBJ2-5; 7 bases map to TRBD2. V shed 4 bases, J shed 3 bases, and the junction held 2 bases outside the gene matches. In germline, CDR1 is LNHNV, CDR2 YYDKDF (reference sequence). The CDR3 is made up of 13 amino acids. CDR3 bases: TGTGCCACCAGCAACCTAGCGGAAGAGACCCAGTACTTC. It is translated as CATSNLAEETQYF.

This rearrangement joins TRBV4-2 to TRBJ2-7, with D tentatively TRBD1 (6 bases). The ends were cut back, 3 bases at V and 2 bases at J, with 11 bases in the middle. Per the germline V gene, CDR1 is LGHNA and CDR2 is YNFKEQ. The CDR3 length is 14 residues. CDR3 nucleotide sequence: TGTGCCAGCAGCCAGTTCCGGGACACCTACGAGCAGTACTTC. Translated, it gives CASSQFRDTYEQYF.

This clonotype was counted ten times or more. The chain carries TRBV12-3 or TRBV12-4 and TRBJ1-5; D is possibly TRBD1 (5 bases). V was shortened by 6 bases and J by 7 bases, with 16 bases between the two germline ends. The CDR3 runs to 14 residues. This chain's CDR3 is CASRSTGGDQPQHF. The CDR3 DNA sequence: TGTGCCAGCAGGTCAACAGGTGGCGACCAGCCCCAGCATTTT.

CDR3 coding DNA: TGTGCCAGCAGCCTAATAGCGGGGGGGACCCCAGAGACCCAGTACTTC. This codes for CASSLIAGGTPETQYF. The chain joins TRBV3-1 to TRBJ2-5; the match to TRBD2 covers 11 bases. Unmatched junction bases numbered 8, after V lost 4 bases and J lost 4 bases. The CDR3 contains 16 residues. Germline V lookup: CDR1 LGHDT, CDR2 YNNKEL (reference sequence).

This clonotype was counted at least ten times. This chain joins TRBV7-6 and TRBJ1-1; D ambiguous. Trimming left V 8 bases short and J 5 bases short, with 15 bases between. This CDR3 region has 13 residues. CDR1 and CDR2 from the germline V gene are SGHVS and FNYEAQ. The CDR3 region has the DNA TGTGCCAGCGCCCGAGGGATGGGGACTGAAGCTTTCTTT. Its protein is CASARGMGTEAFF.

This clonotype has only a few counts. The V call is TRBV6-1, the J call TRBJ2-1; possible D gene TRBD2, 6 bases. The germline gives CDR1 MNHNS, CDR2 SASEGT. This CDR3 comprises 14 residues. V was clipped by 5 bases and J by 9 bases, with 17 bases between them. CDR3 nucleotides: TGTGCCAGCAGTCAAAGCGGGCCCCTGGGTGAGCAGTTCTTC. The encoded protein is CASSQSGPLGEQFF.

This clonotype has a handful of counts. This rearrangement joins TRBV27 to TRBJ2-7; perhaps D is TRBD1 or TRBD2 (6 bases each). This CDR3 has 17 amino acids. Trimming left V 2 bases short and J 4 bases short, with 21 bases between. Germline assignment: CDR1 MNHEY and CDR2 SMNVEV (reference sequence). The CDR3 coding sequence is TGTGCCAGCAGTTTAACCCCCGGGACAAGGAGGGGTTACGAGCAGTACTTC. Amino acid sequence: CASSLTPGTRRGYEQYF.

This clonotype was found a few times. The rearrangement joins TRBV15 to TRBJ1-3; 9 bases are a match to TRBD1. CDR1 LNHNV and CDR2 YYDKDF come from the germline V gene (reference sequence). CDR3 size: 19 residues. The V segment lost 6 bases and the J segment 0 bases; nucleotides outside the gene matches: 15. CDR3 sequence reads: CATRAGTGSSLLSGNTIYF. The CDR3 nucleotides read TGTGCCACCAGGGCCGGGACAGGGAGTAGCCTCCTCTCTGGAAACACCATATATTTT.

This clonotype was seen a few times. The rearrangement links TRBV5-1 to TRBJ1-4; D is unresolved. V was trimmed by 0 bases and J by 10 bases, leaving 7 bases between them. Germline V lookup: CDR1 SGHRS, CDR2 YFSETQ. This CDR3 is built from 12 residues. CDR3 bases: TGCGCCAGCAGCTTGGACGGTGGAAAACTGTTTTTT. Encoded protein: CASSLDGGKLFF.

This clonotype was seen a few times. The chain combines TRBV3-1 with TRBJ2-4; 10 bases fit TRBD1. This CDR3 is 18 amino acids long. Germline CDR1 is LGHDT and CDR2 is YNNKEL (reference sequence). V lost 6 bases, J lost 1 base, and 12 bases stayed unmatched. The CDR3 protein is CASRPGQGSRKAKNIQYF. The CDR3 nucleotides read TGTGCCAGCAGGCCGGGACAGGGGTCTAGGAAGGCCAAAAACATTCAGTACTTC. Looking up the rest from reference TRBV3-1 and TRBJ2-4 gives the full variable domain: DTAVSQTPKYLVTQMGNDKSIKCEQNLGHDTMYWYKQDSKKFLKIMFSYNNKELIINETVPNRFSPKSPDKAHLNLHINSLELGDSAVYFCASRPGQGSRKAKNIQYFGAGTRLSVL.

This clonotype came up many times. The gene calls are TRBV24-1 and TRBJ1-1; maybe TRBD1 (6 bases). Germline CDR1 reads KGHDR; CDR2 reads SFDVKD. The CDR3 runs 14 residues. V was cut by 7 bases and J by 6 bases, with 17 bases left in between. The CDR3, as DNA: TGTGCCACCAGGGAAAGGGACACCTCCGCTGAAGCTTTCTTT. Its translation: CATRERDTSAEAFF.

This chain links TRBV6-2 or TRBV6-3 with TRBJ2-1; perhaps TRBD2 as D (5 bases). Trimming stripped 2 bases from V and 9 bases from J, with 11 bases between. This CDR3 is 13 amino acids long. Germline assignment: CDR1 MNHEY and CDR2 SVGEGT. CDR3 nucleotides: TGTGCCAGCAGTTACAGGGAGAGAGCTGAGCAGTTCTTC. Its protein product is CASSYRERAEQFF.

This clonotype was counted many times. This chain connects TRBV5-6 to TRBJ1-2, with unresolved D. The CDR3 extends over 14 amino acids. Germline V gives CDR1 SGHDT, CDR2 YYEEEE. V was pared by 0 bases and J by 8 bases, with 14 bases between. The CDR3 protein is CASSLGGVRSGYTF. The CDR3 nucleotides read TGTGCCAGCAGCTTGGGTGGCGTCCGATCCGGCTACACCTTC.

This clonotype appeared a few times. The chain links TRBV11-2 to TRBJ2-3; D is unclear. There are 14 residues in the CDR3. The ends were cut back, 4 bases at V and 2 bases at J, with 10 bases in the middle. Germline V lookup: CDR1 SGHAT, CDR2 FQNNGV. The CDR3 reads CASSSRPLTDTQYF. DNA of the CDR3: TGTGCCAGCAGCTCGCGACCCCTCACAGATACGCAGTATTTT.

The V and J genes are TRBV5-1 and TRBJ2-7; 7 bases agree with TRBD1. CDR3 length equals 16 residues. V lost 4 bases to trimming and J lost 1 base; unmatched junction nucleotides: 11. Germline V gene sequence: CDR1 SGHRS, CDR2 YFSETQ. The CDR3 protein is CASSGLGGRGSYEQYF. DNA of the CDR3: TGCGCCAGCAGCGGCCTAGGGGGCAGGGGTTCCTACGAGCAGTACTTC. The entire variable domain, with the rest obtained from reference TRBV5-1 and TRBJ2-7, is as follows: KAGVTQTPRYLIKTRGQQVTLSCSPISGHRSVSWYQQTPGQGLQFLFEYFSETQRNKGNFPGRFSGRQFSNSRSEMNVSTLELGDSALYLCASSGLGGRGSYEQYFGPGTRLTVT.

This clonotype was found a few times. This rearrangement joins TRBV29-1 to TRBJ2-3; D is undetermined. The V gene lost 6 bases and the J gene lost 9 bases, with 7 bases spanning the gap. Germline assignment: CDR1 SQVTM and CDR2 ANQGSEA. The CDR3 length is 9 residues. The CDR3 region is CSVDPTQYF. Written as DNA, the CDR3 is TGCAGCGTCGATCCAACGCAGTATTTT.